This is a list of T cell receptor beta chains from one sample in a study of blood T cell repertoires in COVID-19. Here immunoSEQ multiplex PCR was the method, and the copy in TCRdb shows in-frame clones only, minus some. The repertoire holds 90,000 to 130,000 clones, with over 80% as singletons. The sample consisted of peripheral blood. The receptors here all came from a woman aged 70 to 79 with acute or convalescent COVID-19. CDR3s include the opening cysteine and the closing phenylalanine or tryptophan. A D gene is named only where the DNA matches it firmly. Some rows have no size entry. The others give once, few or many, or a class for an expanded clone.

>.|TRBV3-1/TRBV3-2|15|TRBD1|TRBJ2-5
CASSHAGQAVGTQYF
TGTGCCAGCAGCCACGCGGGACAGGCAGTAGGGACCCAGTACTTC
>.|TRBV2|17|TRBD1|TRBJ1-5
CASRLLTDRGPNQPQHF
TGTGCCAGCAGACTGCTCACCGACAGGGGACCGAATCAGCCCCAGCATTTT
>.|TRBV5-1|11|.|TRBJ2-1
CASSNRDEQFF
TGCGCCAGCAGCAACAGGGATGAGCAGTTCTTC
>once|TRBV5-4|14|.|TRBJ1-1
CASSLGEGNTEAFF
TGTGCCAGCAGCCTCGGAGAAGGGAACACTGAAGCTTTCTTT
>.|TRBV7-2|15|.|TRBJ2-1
CASSLQGSSYNEQFF
TGTGCCAGCAGCTTACAGGGCTCCTCCTACAATGAGCAGTTCTTC
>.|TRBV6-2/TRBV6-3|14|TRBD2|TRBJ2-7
CASSWAAGWHEQYF
TGTGCCAGCAGCTGGGCAGCGGGGTGGCACGAGCAGTACTTC
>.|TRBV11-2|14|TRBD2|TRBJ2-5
CASSPGLAQETQYF
TGTGCCAGCAGCCCAGGACTAGCTCAGGAGACCCAGTACTTC
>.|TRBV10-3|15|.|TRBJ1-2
CAISEGLAANYGYTF
TGTGCCATCAGTGAAGGACTAGCAGCTAACTATGGCTACACCTTC
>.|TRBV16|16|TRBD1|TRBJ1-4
CASSRYTGATNEKLFF
TGTGCCAGCAGCCGGTATACAGGGGCCACCAATGAAAAACTGTTTTTT
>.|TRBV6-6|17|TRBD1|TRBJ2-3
CASSPPNRGTNTDTQYF
TGTGCCAGCAGTCCTCCCAACAGGGGGACAAACACAGATACGCAGTATTTT
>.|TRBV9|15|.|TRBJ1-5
CASSLEGKSNQPQHF
TGTGCCAGCAGCCTGGAGGGTAAGAGCAATCAGCCCCAGCATTTT
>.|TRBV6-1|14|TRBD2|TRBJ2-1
CASSEPGGRLEQFF
TGTGCCAGCAGTGAACCCGGCGGGAGATTAGAGCAGTTCTTC
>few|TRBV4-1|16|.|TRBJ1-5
CASSQDPTPSNQPQHF
TGCGCCAGCAGCCAAGATCCGACACCTAGCAATCAGCCCCAGCATTTT
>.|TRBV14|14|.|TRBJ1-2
CASSMGGLNYGYTF
TGTGCCAGCAGCATGGGGGGGCTTAACTATGGCTACACCTTC
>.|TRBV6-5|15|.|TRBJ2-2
CASSYTGTNTGELFF
TGTGCCAGCAGTTACACCGGGACTAACACCGGGGAGCTGTTTTTT
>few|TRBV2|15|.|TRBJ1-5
CASSPLHNSNQPQHF
TGTGCCAGCAGTCCATTACACAATAGCAATCAGCCCCAGCATTTT
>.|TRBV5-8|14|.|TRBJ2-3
CASSLARSTDTQYF
TGTGCCAGCAGCTTGGCTAGATCCACAGATACGCAGTATTTT
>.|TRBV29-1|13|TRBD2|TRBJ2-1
CSVGLAADNEQFF
TGCAGCGTTGGACTAGCGGCGGACAATGAGCAGTTCTTC
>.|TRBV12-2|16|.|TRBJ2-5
CASRSLEGRARETQYF
TGTGCAAGTCGCTCCCTGGAGGGCAGGGCCCGGGAGACCCAGTACTTC
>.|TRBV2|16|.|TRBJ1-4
CASSVRSPATNEKLFF
TGTGCCAGCAGTGTCAGGTCACCTGCAACTAATGAAAAACTGTTTTTT
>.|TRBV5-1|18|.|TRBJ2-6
CASSLYSGMTSGANVLTF
TGCGCCAGCAGCTTGTACTCAGGCATGACCTCTGGGGCCAACGTCCTGACTTTC
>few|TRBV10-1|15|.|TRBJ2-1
CASSESGRSPREQFF
TGCGCCAGCAGTGAGTCTGGAAGGTCCCCGAGGGAGCAGTTCTTC
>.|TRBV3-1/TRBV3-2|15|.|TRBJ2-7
CASSLFRDSFYEQYF
TGTGCCAGCAGTCTCTTCCGGGACTCCTTCTACGAGCAGTACTTC
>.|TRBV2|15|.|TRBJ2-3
CASSSGGGDTDTQYF
TGTGCCAGCAGCAGCGGAGGAGGGGACACAGATACGCAGTATTTT
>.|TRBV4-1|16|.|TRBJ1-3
CASSQETALSGNTIYF
TGCGCCAGCAGCCAAGAGACAGCTCTCTCTGGAAACACCATATATTTT
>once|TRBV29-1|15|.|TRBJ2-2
CSVVPTKFSSGELFF
TGCAGCGTTGTTCCCACAAAGTTCAGTTCCGGGGAGCTGTTTTTT
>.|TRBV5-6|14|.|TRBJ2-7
CASSLPLSRYEQYF
TGTGCCAGCAGCTTGCCTTTGTCCAGGTACGAGCAGTACTTC
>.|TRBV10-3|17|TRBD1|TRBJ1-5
CAISEGTGVGNNQPQHF
TGTGCCATCAGTGAAGGGACAGGGGTTGGGAACAATCAGCCCCAGCATTTT
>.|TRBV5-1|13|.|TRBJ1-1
CASSLDSNRPAFF
TGCGCCAGCAGCTTGGACTCCAACAGGCCGGCTTTCTTT
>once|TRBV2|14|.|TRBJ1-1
CASSAQGRDTEAFF
TGTGCCAGCAGTGCCCAGGGGCGGGACACTGAAGCTTTCTTT
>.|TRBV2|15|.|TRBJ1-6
CASTRDDSYNSPLHF
TGTGCCAGCACGCGGGACGACTCCTATAATTCACCCCTCCACTTT
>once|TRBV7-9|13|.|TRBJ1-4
CASSPGQNEKLFF
TGTGCCAGCAGCCCAGGACAGAATGAAAAACTGTTTTTT
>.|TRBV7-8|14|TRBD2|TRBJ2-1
CASRTSGRHNEQFF
TGTGCCAGCAGGACTAGCGGGAGACACAATGAGCAGTTCTTC
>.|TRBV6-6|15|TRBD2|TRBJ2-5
CASSYLTSGEGTQYF
TGTGCCAGCAGTTACCTGACTAGCGGGGAGGGGACCCAGTACTTC
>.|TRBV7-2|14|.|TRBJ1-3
CASSPRGFGNTIYF
TGTGCCAGCAGCCCGCGGGGATTTGGAAACACCATATATTTT
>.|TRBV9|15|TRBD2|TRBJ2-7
CASSVGLAAGYEQYF
TGTGCCAGCAGCGTAGGACTAGCGGCTGGTTACGAGCAGTACTTC
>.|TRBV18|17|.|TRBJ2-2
CASSLFSSGVATGELFF
TGTGCCAGCTCACTCTTTTCCTCGGGGGTCGCCACCGGGGAGCTGTTTTTT
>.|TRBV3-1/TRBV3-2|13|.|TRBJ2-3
CASKTPQGDTQYF
TGTGCCAGCAAGACGCCTCAGGGAGATACGCAGTATTTT
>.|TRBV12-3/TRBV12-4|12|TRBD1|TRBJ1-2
CASSPGGYGYTF
TGTGCCAGCAGTCCAGGGGGGTATGGCTACACCTTC
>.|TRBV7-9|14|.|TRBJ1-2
CASTGGARNYGYTF
TGTGCCAGCACCGGGGGGGCGCGTAACTATGGCTACACCTTC